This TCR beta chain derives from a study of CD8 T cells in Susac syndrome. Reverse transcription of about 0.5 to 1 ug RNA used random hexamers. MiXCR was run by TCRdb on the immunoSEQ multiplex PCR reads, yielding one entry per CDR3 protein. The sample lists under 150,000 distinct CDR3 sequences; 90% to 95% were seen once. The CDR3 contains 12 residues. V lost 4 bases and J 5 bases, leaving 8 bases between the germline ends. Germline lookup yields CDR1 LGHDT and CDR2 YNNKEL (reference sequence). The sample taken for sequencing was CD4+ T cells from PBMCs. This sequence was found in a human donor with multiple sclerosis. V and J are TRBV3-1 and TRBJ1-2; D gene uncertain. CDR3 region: CASSRKAYGYTF. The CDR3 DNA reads TGTGCCAGCAGCCGGAAAGCGTATGGCTACACCTTC.